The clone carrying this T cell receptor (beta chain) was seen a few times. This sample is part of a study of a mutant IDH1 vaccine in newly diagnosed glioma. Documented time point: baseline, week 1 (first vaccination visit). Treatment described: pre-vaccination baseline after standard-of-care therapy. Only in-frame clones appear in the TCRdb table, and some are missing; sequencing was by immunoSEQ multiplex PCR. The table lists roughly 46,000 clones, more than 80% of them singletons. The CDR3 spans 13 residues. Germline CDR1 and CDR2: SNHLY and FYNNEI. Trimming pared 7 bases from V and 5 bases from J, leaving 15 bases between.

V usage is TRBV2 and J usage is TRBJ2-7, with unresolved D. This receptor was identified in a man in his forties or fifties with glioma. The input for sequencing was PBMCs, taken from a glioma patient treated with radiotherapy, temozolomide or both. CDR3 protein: CASINDLIHEQYF. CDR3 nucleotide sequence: TGTGCCAGCATTAACGACTTAATCCACGAGCAGTACTTC. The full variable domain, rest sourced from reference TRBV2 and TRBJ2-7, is EPEVTQTPSHQVTQMGQEVILRCVPISNHLYFYWYRQILGQKVEFLVSFYNNEISEKSEIFDDQFSVERPDGSNFTLKIRSTKLEDSAMYFCASINDLIHEQYFGPGTRLTVT.